This is a list of T cell receptor beta chains from one sample in a study of response to subunit inactivated influenza vaccine. TCRdb ran MiXCR on the RT-PCR reads and lists one entry per CDR3 protein. The sample includes over 150,000 distinct CDR3 sequences, around 9% of them seen just once. The sample in question was non-naive T cells sorted from PBMCs, obtained on the day of vaccination. The receptors were sampled from a man in his fifties or sixties who received an inactivated influenza vaccine. Both conserved end residues are part of each CDR3. D genes are given only for firm matches. Where a row states a size, it is once, few, many or the class of an expanded clone; other rows omit it.

size: .
D: TRBD1
J: TRBJ2-3
V: TRBV7-2
DNA: TGTGCCAGCAGCCAGACAGGGGTTCGGGATACGCAGTATTTT
CDR3: CASSQTGVRDTQYF

size: few
D: .
J: TRBJ2-7
V: TRBV6-2/TRBV6-3
DNA: TGTGCCAGCAGTACCCTGGACGAGCAGTACTTC
CDR3: CASSTLDEQYF

size: few
D: .
J: TRBJ2-3
V: TRBV12-3/TRBV12-4
DNA: TGTGCCAGCAGACCTGCTACAGGGACAGATACGCAGTATTTT
CDR3: CASRPATGTDTQYF

size: many
D: .
J: TRBJ2-5
V: TRBV5-1
DNA: TGCGCCAGGTACCCACAGAAGGAGATACAAGAGACCCAGTACTTC
CDR3: CARYPQKEIQETQYF

size: .
D: .
J: TRBJ2-7
V: TRBV5-1
DNA: TGCGCCAGCAGCTTGGGTGACATACCCTCCTACGAGCAGTACTTC
CDR3: CASSLGDIPSYEQYF

size: .
D: TRBD1
J: TRBJ1-3
V: TRBV18
DNA: TGTGCCAGCTCACAAGGGACAGGGGCCGGTGGAAACACCATATATTTT
CDR3: CASSQGTGAGGNTIYF

size: .
D: .
J: TRBJ1-2
V: TRBV21-1
DNA: TGTGCCAGCAGTGAGGGGGACCCGACAAAAAAAAGGAGTCTCTATGGCTACACCTTC
CDR3: CASSEGDPTKKRSLYGYTF

size: .
D: TRBD2
J: TRBJ2-3
V: TRBV7-3
DNA: TGTGCCAGCAGCTTTGGGATAGCGGGAGGAAAAGATACGCAGTATTTT
CDR3: CASSFGIAGGKDTQYF

size: few
D: TRBD2
J: TRBJ2-2
V: TRBV20-1
DNA: TGCAGTGCTAGTGGGACTAGCGGGAGGGCCCGCACCGGGGAGCTGTTTTTT
CDR3: CSASGTSGRARTGELFF

size: few
D: TRBD1
J: TRBJ2-1
V: TRBV4-3
DNA: TGCGCCAGCAGCCAAGTACCTCGACAGGGACCCTACAATGAGCAGTTCTTC
CDR3: CASSQVPRQGPYNEQFF

size: few
D: .
J: TRBJ2-1
V: TRBV7-2
DNA: TGTGCCAGCAGCTTATGGCCAGGCCGAGAAAATGAGCAGTTCTTC
CDR3: CASSLWPGRENEQFF

size: many
D: TRBD1
J: TRBJ1-5
V: TRBV28
DNA: TGTGCCAGCAACACAGGGGCAGTCCAGCCCCAGCATTTT
CDR3: CASNTGAVQPQHF

size: many
D: .
J: TRBJ2-7
V: TRBV28
DNA: TGTGCCAGCAGTACCCCCAGCGGTTTTAGCTCCTACGAGCAGTACTTC
CDR3: CASSTPSGFSSYEQYF

size: few
D: .
J: TRBJ1-2
V: TRBV28
DNA: TGTGCCAGCAGTTGGGCAGGCCGGGCTGGCTACACCTTC
CDR3: CASSWAGRAGYTF

size: .
D: .
J: TRBJ2-7
V: TRBV3-1
DNA: TGTGCCAGCAGCCGGACAGAGGGCTACGAGCAGTACTTC
CDR3: CASSRTEGYEQYF

size: .
D: .
J: TRBJ2-2
V: TRBV5-1
DNA: TGCGCCAGCAGCTTACAGAGGACTCAGCACGGGGAGCTGTTTTTT
CDR3: CASSLQRTQHGELFF

size: many
D: .
J: TRBJ1-5
V: TRBV7-2
DNA: TGTGCCAGCAGCCTAACGGGGACTCAGCCCCAGCATTTT
CDR3: CASSLTGTQPQHF

size: many
D: .
J: TRBJ2-7
V: TRBV10-3
DNA: TGTGCCACCGGGACTGCCCCCTACGAGCAGTACTTC
CDR3: CATGTAPYEQYF

size: .
D: .
J: TRBJ2-7
V: TRBV3-1
DNA: TGTGCCAGCAGCCAAGATCCCAGGGGAGGGTATGAGCAGTACTTC
CDR3: CASSQDPRGGYEQYF

size: few
D: .
J: TRBJ1-1
V: TRBV4-1
DNA: TGCGCCAGCAGCCAAGTCGTGCCCTACACTGAAGCTTTCTTT
CDR3: CASSQVVPYTEAFF

size: many
D: TRBD1
J: TRBJ2-3
V: TRBV7-9
DNA: TGTGCCAGCAGCCGAGGGACAGGGGCTAGCACAGATACGCAGTATTTT
CDR3: CASSRGTGASTDTQYF

size: .
D: TRBD2
J: TRBJ2-1
V: TRBV9
DNA: TGTGCCAGCACCCTTGACCAGCGGGGGGGTCATGAGCAGTTCTTC
CDR3: CASTLDQRGGHEQFF

size: many
D: TRBD1
J: TRBJ1-6
V: TRBV12-3/TRBV12-4
DNA: TGTGCCAGCAGCGGTGACAGGGGGTATAATTCACCCCTCCACTTT
CDR3: CASSGDRGYNSPLHF

size: many
D: .
J: TRBJ2-5
V: TRBV7-9
DNA: TGTGCCAGCAGCCAGGACCTGTACCAAGAGACCCAGTACTTC
CDR3: CASSQDLYQETQYF

size: many
D: .
J: TRBJ2-3
V: TRBV2
DNA: TGTGCCAGCAGTGGGGGGGGGCCAGATACGCAGTATTTT
CDR3: CASSGGGPDTQYF

size: few
D: .
J: TRBJ2-1
V: TRBV5-1
DNA: TGCGCCAGCAGCTTTAGGGGGGGAAGGGATGAGCAGTTCTTC
CDR3: CASSFRGGRDEQFF

size: many
D: .
J: TRBJ1-4
V: TRBV28
DNA: TGTGCCAGCAGAGATCCGAACTTTAATGAAAAACTGTTTTTT
CDR3: CASRDPNFNEKLFF

size: .
D: .
J: TRBJ2-1
V: TRBV28
DNA: TGTGCCAGCAGACCACCCGGCTACAGGGAACTATTCCTGAGCTCCTACAATGAGCAGTTCTTC
CDR3: CASRPPGYRELFLSSYNEQFF